A selection of T cell receptor beta chains follows, all from one sample in a study of T cell responses to AZD1222 COVID-19 vaccine. The data were produced by immunoSEQ multiplex PCR, yet TCRdb's version contains in-frame clones alone and is incomplete. The table lists over 90,000 clones, 84% of them singletons, with around 15% in the top ten. The sequenced sample was peripheral blood, obtained on day 0 of AZD1222 vaccination. These receptors were collected from an adult in good health. Both conserved end residues are trimmed from each CDR3.

v_call | cdr3_aa
TRBV6-2/TRBV6-3 | ASSDTSGRGQQY
TRBV19 | ASSTWRTTNEQF
TRBV5-1 | ASSLAGDRGNGYT
TRBV25-1 | ASSQGIGQAF
TRBV28 | ATAGQGNYEQY
TRBV7-2 | ASSLAQRPEAF
TRBV5-4 | ASSLNRGPYEQY
TRBV9 | ASSLGTGDTEAF
TRBV13 | ASSLSGRFTGELF
TRBV11-3 | ASSRTGEEKLF
TRBV2 | ASTQQEHQPQH
TRBV4-3 | ASSPREGYGYT
TRBV7-6 | ASSLAPGTSGSDEQF
TRBV7-9 | ASSLMSGNEKLF
TRBV27 | ASSLGPFSGNTIY
TRBV5-4 | ASSQSQGASEAF
TRBV5-1 | ASSGGTERKDGYT
TRBV28 | ASSLAAAYQPQH
TRBV6-5 | ASSTDVPRGTIY
TRBV19 | ASSIVSGGNEQF
TRBV2 | ASSEYGQGNQPQH
TRBV28 | ASMEGGNSHRKLF
TRBV12-3/TRBV12-4 | ASRDRGGYT
TRBV5-6 | ASSLASSGILGEQF
TRBV4-2 | ASSHVQGDRGGANVLT
TRBV5-8 | ASSSKGRDNEKLF
TRBV7-3 | ASSFGRNTEAF
TRBV5-8 | ASTLRDRAYEQY
TRBV11-3 | ASSLGNTIY
TRBV6-2/TRBV6-3 | ASSRGQGLSSYNEQF
TRBV11-2 | ASSLDLGSSGTPAGELF
TRBV24-1 | ATSGNSQVENTIY
TRBV5-1 | ASSLAFSGTGDYGYT
TRBV6-2/TRBV6-3 | ASSYFQSGNTIY
TRBV11-2 | ASTQGFGYT
TRBV5-6 | ASNTWGGGVTSEQY
TRBV27 | ASSTPELNTEAF